The rows below give T cell receptor beta chains drawn from one sample of a study of T cell changes during pregnancy in multiple sclerosis. Profiled with immunoSEQ multiplex PCR; TCRdb holds only in-frame clones, not every one. The repertoire holds around 63,000 clones, with 75% to 95% as singletons. This specimen consisted of peripheral blood, obtained in the third trimester of pregnancy. Receptors were obtained from a female donor in good health, enrolled as a control in a pregnancy study. CDR3s include the opening cysteine and the closing phenylalanine or tryptophan. Each record gives: V gene, J gene, clone size, D gene, CDR3 DNA, CDR3 protein. D genes are given only for firm matches. Not every row has a clone size; where given, it reads once, few, many or a size class.

TRBV13	TRBJ2-7	-	-	TGTGCCAGCAGCTCAGATTGGCCTCCTTACGAGCAGTACTTC	CASSSDWPPYEQYF
TRBV9	TRBJ2-3	-	TRBD2	TGTGCCAGCAGCTATTCAAGCGGGGGGACAACAGATACGCAGTATTTT	CASSYSSGGTTDTQYF
TRBV6-5	TRBJ1-4	-	TRBD1	TGTGCCAGCAGGAGAGGGGGCACCTCTGAAAAACTGTTTTTT	CASRRGGTSEKLFF
TRBV21-1	TRBJ1-5	-	-	TGTGCCAGCAGCAAAGAGGGGAGGGGGTGGCCCCAGCATTTT	CASSKEGRGWPQHF
TRBV5-1	TRBJ1-2	-	-	TGCGCCAGCGGACCCGGACAGTTAGGGAATGGCTACACCTTC	CASGPGQLGNGYTF
TRBV6-5	TRBJ2-1	-	TRBD1	TGTGCCAGCAGTTCGGGACAGACGTATTACAATGAGCAGTTCTTC	CASSSGQTYYNEQFF
TRBV13	TRBJ2-1	-	TRBD2	TGTGCCAGCAGCCGTAGCGGGAGAGCCTACAATGAGCAGTTCTTC	CASSRSGRAYNEQFF
TRBV2	TRBJ1-2	-	-	TGTGCCAGCAGATCCGCGGTGGGGGCGAGGGATTATGGCTACACCTTC	CASRSAVGARDYGYTF
TRBV6-6	TRBJ2-2	-	-	TGTGCCAGCACCCAGACACTCGCGAACACCGGGGAGCTGTTTTTT	CASTQTLANTGELFF
TRBV4-1	TRBJ1-4	-	-	TGCGCCAGCAGCCACTCGACAGGTGCAACTAATGAAAAACTGTTTTTT	CASSHSTGATNEKLFF
TRBV5-1	TRBJ2-7	-	-	TGCGCCAGCGCTAGTACAGGGTTGCCCTACGAGCAGTACTTC	CASASTGLPYEQYF
TRBV19	TRBJ2-2	-	TRBD1	TGTGCCAGTAGGTTTCACGTCCGGGACAGGGGCACCGGGGAGCTGTTTTTT	CASRFHVRDRGTGELFF
TRBV6-6	TRBJ1-1	-	TRBD1	TGTGCCAGCAGTTATTCACAGGGGGCGCAGGGCACTGAAGCTTTCTTT	CASSYSQGAQGTEAFF
TRBV6-5	TRBJ2-5	-	TRBD2	TGTGCCACCCGACTAGCGGGAGGGGAGACCCAGTACTTC	CATRLAGGETQYF
TRBV29-1	TRBJ1-2	-	-	TGCAGCGTTGGGGCAGGGGTTCGTGGCTACACCTTC	CSVGAGVRGYTF
TRBV6-5	TRBJ2-4	-	-	TGTGCCAGCAGTTATGGCCAGGGCGCAATTCAGTACTTC	CASSYGQGAIQYF
TRBV4-2	TRBJ2-1	-	TRBD2	TGTGCCAGCAGCGCTAGCGGGGGGGCCGATGAGCAGTTCTTC	CASSASGGADEQFF
TRBV21-1	TRBJ2-5	-	-	TGTGCCAGCAGCAAAGAAGTGAGCGGCAAAGAGACCCAGTACTTC	CASSKEVSGKETQYF
TRBV6-5	TRBJ2-7	-	TRBD2	TGTGCCAGCAGTCGAACTAGCGGGGGCTCCTACGAGCAGTACTTC	CASSRTSGGSYEQYF
TRBV19	TRBJ2-3	-	TRBD2	TGTGCCACCAGACTAGCGGGAGGGGACGATACGCAGTATTTT	CATRLAGGDDTQYF
TRBV16	TRBJ1-2	-	-	TGTGCCAGCAGCCAATCGGGGGGGTCCTATGGCTACACCTTC	CASSQSGGSYGYTF
TRBV7-6	TRBJ2-7	-	-	TGTGCCAGCAGCTTAGACGTCGGCGGATTTTTATACGAGCAGTACTTC	CASSLDVGGFLYEQYF
TRBV10-2	TRBJ2-2	-	TRBD2	TGCGCCAGCAGTGTGGGCGGGGGTGAAGGGGGGGAGCTGTTTTTT	CASSVGGGEGGELFF
TRBV5-1	TRBJ2-3	-	TRBD2	TGCGCCAGCAGCTTCGCGGGACTAGTCTCAGATACGCAGTATTTT	CASSFAGLVSDTQYF
TRBV7-8	TRBJ1-3	-	TRBD1	TGTGCCAGCAGCTTCACAGGGGGGCACACCATATATTTT	CASSFTGGHTIYF
TRBV6-5	TRBJ2-1	-	-	TGTGCCACTCTGACCGGGACAAACAATGAGCAGTTCTTC	CATLTGTNNEQFF
TRBV6-1	TRBJ2-7	-	-	TGTGCCAGCAGTGTTACAGGTTTCTCCTACGAGCAGTACTTC	CASSVTGFSYEQYF
TRBV5-4	TRBJ1-2	once	-	TGTGCCAGCAGCAACCCCGCAGTGCTTAACTATGGCTACACCTTC	CASSNPAVLNYGYTF
TRBV6-1	TRBJ2-2	-	-	TGTGCCAGCAGTGAACGGCAGGCCCAAGTCGGCGGGGAGCTGTTTTTT	CASSERQAQVGGELFF
TRBV7-9	TRBJ1-1	-	-	TGTGCCAGCAGCTCTAGGATGATGAACACTGAAGCTTTCTTT	CASSSRMMNTEAFF
TRBV2	TRBJ2-5	once	TRBD1	TGTGCCAGCAGGGAAGGTACGGACAGGGGCGAGACCCAGTACTTC	CASREGTDRGETQYF
TRBV28	TRBJ2-7	-	TRBD2	TGTGCCAGCAAGACTAGCTACTACGAGCAGTACTTC	CASKTSYYEQYF
TRBV28	TRBJ2-5	-	TRBD2	TGTGCCAGCCAACCCGACGCGGGGGGCTGGGAGACCCAGTACTTC	CASQPDAGGWETQYF
TRBV7-7	TRBJ2-2	-	-	TGTGCTAGCAGCTCCGACAGTGGAACTCCCTACACCGGGGAGCTGTTTTTT	CASSSDSGTPYTGELFF
TRBV7-2	TRBJ2-7	-	-	TGTGCCAGCAGCCATCGGACAGCATCCTACGAGCAGTACTTC	CASSHRTASYEQYF
TRBV9	TRBJ1-6	-	TRBD1	TGTGCCAGCAGCTTGACCGGGACAGGGCCCTCACCCCTCCACTTT	CASSLTGTGPSPLHF
TRBV28	TRBJ2-3	-	TRBD2	TGTGCCGCCAATCTAGCGGGGGGGGGAACAGATACGCAGTATTTT	CAANLAGGGTDTQYF
TRBV5-1	TRBJ2-3	-	TRBD2	TGCGCCAGCAGCCCCGGACTAGTTTCAGATACGCAGTATTTT	CASSPGLVSDTQYF
TRBV7-9	TRBJ2-1	-	TRBD2	TGTGCCAGCAGCCTGCCCCTCGGGACTAGTTTGTACAATGAGCAGTTCTTC	CASSLPLGTSLYNEQFF
TRBV15	TRBJ2-7	-	-	TGTGCCACCAGCAGAGGACCGGGCGGGGAAATTAGCTCCTACGAGCAGTACTTC	CATSRGPGGEISSYEQYF
TRBV19	TRBJ1-4	-	-	TGTGCCAGTAGTGGGGCAGGCTCTAATGAAAAACTGTTTTTT	CASSGAGSNEKLFF
TRBV5-1	TRBJ2-3	-	-	TGCGCCAGCAGCTGGTATGGCAGGGGTTCTAGCACAGATACGCAGTATTTT	CASSWYGRGSSTDTQYF
TRBV5-6	TRBJ2-2	-	TRBD1	TGTGCCAGCAGCCTGGGACAGCTCACCGGGGAGCTGTTTTTT	CASSLGQLTGELFF
TRBV6-4	TRBJ2-3	-	TRBD2	TGTGCCAGCAGTGACGGACTAGCGGGGCCAGATACGCAGTATTTT	CASSDGLAGPDTQYF
TRBV30	TRBJ1-5	-	-	TGTGCCTGGAGTTCCGGGGGGGGGCTGCGCAATCAGCCCCAGCATTTT	CAWSSGGGLRNQPQHF
TRBV28	TRBJ2-1	-	TRBD2	TGTGCCAGCAGCCCTCAAGGGCTAGCGGGCTCCAATGAGCAGTTCTTC	CASSPQGLAGSNEQFF
TRBV11-3	TRBJ1-6	-	-	TGTGCCAGCAGTTTTAGGGAGGAGATGAGTAATTCACCCCTCCACTTT	CASSFREEMSNSPLHF
TRBV19	TRBJ2-1	-	TRBD2	TGTGCCAGTAGTATAGACGGCGGCGGGGGGTTTGATGAGCAGTTCTTC	CASSIDGGGGFDEQFF
TRBV28	TRBJ2-7	-	-	TGTGCCAGCAGTTTCCGCGGAACAAGCTCCTACGAGCAGTACTTC	CASSFRGTSSYEQYF
TRBV7-8	TRBJ1-1	-	TRBD1	TGTGCCAGCAGCTTGGGACAGGGCCCGAACCTACGCACTGAAGCTTTCTTT	CASSLGQGPNLRTEAFF
TRBV29-1	TRBJ2-7	-	-	TGCAGCGTACTAAGACAGGATGGGGGGGCATACGAGCAGTACTTC	CSVLRQDGGAYEQYF
TRBV6-5	TRBJ2-5	-	TRBD1	TGTGCCAGCAGTTACTCCGGGACAGGGATGGGAGAGACCCAGTACTTC	CASSYSGTGMGETQYF
TRBV11-3	TRBJ1-1	-	-	TGTGCCAGCAGCTTTGGCAACACTGAAGCTTTCTTT	CASSFGNTEAFF
TRBV2	TRBJ2-1	-	-	TGTGCCAGCAGTGAAGCTGGCCAGTCCTACAATGAGCAGTTCTTC	CASSEAGQSYNEQFF
TRBV6-1	TRBJ2-7	-	TRBD2	TGTGCCAGCACTGCGGGGGATGCCTACGAGCAGTACTTC	CASTAGDAYEQYF
TRBV5-4	TRBJ2-1	-	TRBD1	TGTGCCAGCAGCTTTGAGGGGGCCCGGAATGAGCAGTTCTTC	CASSFEGARNEQFF
TRBV6-1	TRBJ1-2	-	TRBD1	TGTGCCAGCGGGGTAGGGGACAGGGGAGGATATGGCTACACCTTC	CASGVGDRGGYGYTF
TRBV13	TRBJ2-5	-	-	TGTGCCAGCAGAAATCGCGGACTCGAAGAGACCCAGTACTTC	CASRNRGLEETQYF